Listed here is a single TCR beta chain. This sample is part of a study of blood T cell repertoires in COVID-19. TCRdb keeps only in-frame clones here, not all; method: immunoSEQ multiplex PCR. The sample has about 220,000 clones, roughly four fifths seen once. Clinical history as reported by participants underpinned cohort assignment. This receptor was taken from an older woman who had recovered from COVID-19. The sequenced sample consisted of PBMCs or T cells enriched from blood (not recorded which).

The CDR3 spells CASSFSGGINTGELFF. Here the CDR3 DNA reads TGTGCCAGCAGCTTTAGCGGGGGGATTAACACCGGGGAGCTGTTTTTT. This chain links TRBV7-2 with TRBJ2-2; 10 nucleotides align to TRBD2. After removal of 3 bases from V and 2 bases from J, the junction contained 3 bases not matched to a gene. The CDR3 is 16 amino acids. CDR1 SGHTA and CDR2 FQGNSA come from the germline V gene.